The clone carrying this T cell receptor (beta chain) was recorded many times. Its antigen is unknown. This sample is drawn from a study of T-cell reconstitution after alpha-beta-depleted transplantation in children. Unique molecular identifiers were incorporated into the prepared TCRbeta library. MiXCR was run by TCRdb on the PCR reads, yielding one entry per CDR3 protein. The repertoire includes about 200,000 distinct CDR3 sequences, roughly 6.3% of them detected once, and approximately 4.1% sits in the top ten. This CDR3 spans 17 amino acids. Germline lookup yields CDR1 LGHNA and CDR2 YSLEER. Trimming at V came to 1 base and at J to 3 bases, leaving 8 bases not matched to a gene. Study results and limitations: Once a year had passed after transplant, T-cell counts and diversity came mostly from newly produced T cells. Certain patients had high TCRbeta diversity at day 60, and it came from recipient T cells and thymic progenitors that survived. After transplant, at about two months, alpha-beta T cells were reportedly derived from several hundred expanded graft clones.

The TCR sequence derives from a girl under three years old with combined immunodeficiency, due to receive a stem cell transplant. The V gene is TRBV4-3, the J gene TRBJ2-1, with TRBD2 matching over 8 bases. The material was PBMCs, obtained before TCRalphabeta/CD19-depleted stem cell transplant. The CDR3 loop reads CASSQVSGITLYNEQFF. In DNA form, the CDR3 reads TGCGCCAGCAGCCAAGTTAGCGGGATTACCCTCTACAATGAGCAGTTCTTC.